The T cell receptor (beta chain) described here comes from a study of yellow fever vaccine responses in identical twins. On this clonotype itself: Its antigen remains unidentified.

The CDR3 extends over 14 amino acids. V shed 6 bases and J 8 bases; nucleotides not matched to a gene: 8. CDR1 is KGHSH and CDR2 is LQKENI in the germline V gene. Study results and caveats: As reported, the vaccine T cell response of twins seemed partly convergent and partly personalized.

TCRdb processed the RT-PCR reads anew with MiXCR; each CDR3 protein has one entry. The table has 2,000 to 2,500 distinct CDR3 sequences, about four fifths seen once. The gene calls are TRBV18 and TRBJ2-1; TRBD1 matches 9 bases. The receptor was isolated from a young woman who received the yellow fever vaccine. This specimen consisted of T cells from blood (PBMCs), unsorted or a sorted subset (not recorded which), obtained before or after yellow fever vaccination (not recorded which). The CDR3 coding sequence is TGTGCCAGCTCGCTGGGACAGGGACTATATGAGCAGTTCTTC. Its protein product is CASSLGQGLYEQFF.